This T cell receptor (beta chain) stems from a study of blood T cell repertoires in COVID-19. This table comes from immunoSEQ multiplex PCR, and its TCRdb copy is limited to in-frame clones, with some not included. Of roughly 240,000 clones detected, 70% to 85% appear once; the ten largest clones hold under 2%. The length of the CDR3 is 13 residues. In germline, CDR1 is SGHTA, CDR2 FQGTGA. Trimming shortened V by 0 bases and J by 5 bases, and 5 bases separated the two germline ends. The sequencing input was peripheral blood. The V and J genes are TRBV7-3 and TRBJ2-1; unclear D gene. The TCR originated in a woman of 80 years or more with acute or convalescent COVID-19. As DNA, the CDR3 is TGTGCCAGCAGCTTAACAGACAACAATGAGCAGTTCTTC. Translation: CASSLTDNNEQFF. Together with reference TRBV7-3 and TRBJ2-1, the CDR3 gives the full variable domain: GAGVSQTPSNKVTEKGKYVELRCDPISGHTALYWYRQSLGQGPEFLIYFQGTGAADDSGLPNDRFFAVRPEGSVSTLKIQRTERGDSAVYLCASSLTDNNEQFFGPGTRLTVL.